Given below is one T cell receptor (beta chain) in context. No antigen is known for it. Other DNA sequences from this sample encode an identical CDR3 as well. The data belong to a study of shared clonotypes between healthy human individuals. General study points: It was the non-shared clonotypes that had lower generation probabilities than clonotypes shared by all four donors. Generally, estimated richness proved larger in naive subsets than it did in memory subsets. It was only blood that was sampled, and tissue repertoires likely differ.

Produced via immunoSEQ multiplex PCR; TCRdb's table is partial and in-frame only. The sample gives around 1.9 million clones, around 95% of which show up once; over 1.5% is in the top ten. CD45RO-negative, CCR7-selected cells formed the naive CD8 fraction, which excluded terminally differentiated effector memory CD45RA+ cells. CDR3 size: 13 residues. Per the germline V gene, CDR1 is SNHLY and CDR2 is FYNNEI. V shed 4 bases and J shed 3 bases, with 10 bases lying between them. The sequencing sample was made of naive CD8+ T cells from PBMCs. The chain is built from TRBV2 and TRBJ2-7; weak D call: TRBD1 (5 bases). The receptor was isolated from a young man in good health. Some clones in this sample may be carry-over from other donors' samples. The CDR3 nucleotides are TGTGCCAGCAGTGCAGGGTCGAGCTACGAGCAGTACTTC. Encoded protein: CASSAGSSYEQYF.